Shown below are 30 T cell receptor beta chains from a single sample sequenced in a study of shared clonotypes between healthy human individuals. Measured with immunoSEQ multiplex PCR; TCRdb has only the in-frame clones, and not every one. The sample includes roughly 2.1 million clones, approximately 94% of them seen just once. Naive CD8 cells were CD45RO-negative, positively selected for CCR7, excluding terminally differentiated effector memory CD45RA+ cells. Sequenced: naive CD8+ T cells from PBMCs. The source of these receptors is a man aged 18 to 30 in good health. Some clones in this sample may be carry-over from other donors' samples.

The chain uses TRBV27 and TRBJ2-2; TRBD2 agrees at 7 bases. V lost 6 bases and J lost 1; bases outside the gene matches: 8. Per germline, CDR1 MNHEY and CDR2 SMNVEV (reference sequence). There are 16 residues in the CDR3. In nucleotides, the CDR3 is TGTGCCAGCAGGTATTCAGGGACTATGAACACCGGGGAGCTGTTTTTT. The encoded protein is CASRYSGTMNTGELFF.

V and J are TRBV27 and TRBJ2-7; TRBD1 might be the D (6 bases). The germline CDR1 and CDR2 sequences are MNHEY and SMNVEV (reference sequence). V shed 0 bases and J shed 6 bases, with 12 bases lying between them. CDR3 length equals 14 residues. The CDR3 spells CASSLSRGGSEQYF. CDR3 sequence (DNA): TGTGCCAGCAGTTTATCCAGGGGTGGTAGCGAGCAGTACTTC.

The chain links TRBV11-2 to TRBJ2-7; TRBD1 is a possible D gene (7 bases). Germline V gene sequence: CDR1 SGHAT, CDR2 FQNNGV. The ends were cut back, 5 bases at V and 1 base at J, with 15 bases in the middle. This CDR3 spans 15 amino acids. The CDR3 nucleotides read TGTGCCAGCAGCGGGAGGACAGGCGCATCCTACGAGCAGTACTTC. Its protein is CASSGRTGASYEQYF.

Notes on this clone: In the same sample, other DNA sequences code for this CDR3. J is TRBJ2-7 and V is TRBV13; 10 bases match TRBD1. Germline V gives CDR1 PRHDT, CDR2 FYEKMQ (reference sequence). The CDR3 is made up of 15 amino acids. With 5 bases clipped from V and 4 bases from J, the junction kept 8 bases outside the gene matches. CDR3 DNA: TGTGCCAGCAGCCCCACCGGGACAGGGGTGTACGAGCAGTACTTC. Protein sequence: CASSPTGTGVYEQYF.

The CDR3 DNA is TGTGCCAGCAGCCCTCCGGGACTAGCGGGAGCGTGGTACGAGCAGTACTTC. This translates into CASSPPGLAGAWYEQYF. This rearrangement joins TRBV7-8 to TRBJ2-7; TRBD2 agrees at 14 bases. J gave up 4 bases and V 5 bases, and 10 bases lay outside the gene matches. CDR1 is SGHVS and CDR2 is FQNEAQ in the germline V gene. The CDR3 has 17 residues.

The genes are TRBV6-5 and TRBJ2-1; D might be TRBD1 or TRBD2, each matching 5 bases. The CDR3 runs 14 residues. Germline-derived CDR1 and CDR2 are MNHEY and SVGAGI. V was cut by 7 bases and J by 3 bases, with 13 bases left in between. This CDR3 reads CASKFGANYNEQFF. The CDR3 nucleotides read TGTGCCAGCAAGTTCGGGGCCAACTACAATGAGCAGTTCTTC.

This chain connects TRBV27 to TRBJ2-7; 10 bases map to TRBD2. Germline values: CDR1 MNHEY, CDR2 SMNVEV (reference sequence). CDR3 size: 15 residues. The trim removed 5 bases at V and 3 bases at J, leaving 7 bases unmatched. The CDR3 DNA is TGTGCCAGCAGTCCTCTAGCGGGAGAAGGCTACGAGCAGTACTTC. Amino acid sequence: CASSPLAGEGYEQYF.

As for this clone: Other DNA sequences within the sample encode an identical CDR3. The chain couples TRBV27 to TRBJ2-7; D gene uncertain. Per the germline V gene, CDR1 is MNHEY and CDR2 is SMNVEV (reference sequence). The CDR3 has 12 residues. The V end was cut by 2 bases, the J end by 6 bases, with 8 bases between. The CDR3 DNA follows: TGTGCCAGCAGTTTAGGTAGAGGCGAGCAGTACTTC. Residues: CASSLGRGEQYF.

The genes are TRBV7-6 and TRBJ1-1; 8 positions match TRBD1. V shed 5 bases, J shed 3 bases, and the junction held 5 bases outside the gene matches. This CDR3 contains 14 residues. CDR1 and CDR2 from the germline V gene are SGHVS and FNYEAQ. The CDR3 loop is CASSRRQGYTEAFF. The CDR3 nucleotides read TGTGCCAGCAGCAGACGACAGGGGTACACTGAAGCTTTCTTT.

This clone was observed a single time. J is TRBJ1-2 and V is TRBV7-2; D gene uncertain. Trimming stripped 3 bases from V and 7 bases from J, with 18 bases between. The CDR3 sequence is 15 residues long. The V gene's germline CDR1 is SGHTA and CDR2 FQGNSA. The CDR3 loop is CASSFGWGSISGYTF. For the CDR3, the DNA is TGTGCCAGCAGCTTTGGATGGGGATCAATAAGTGGCTACACCTTC.

The CDR3, as DNA: TGCGCCAGCAGCCAAGATCACGTGGAGCGGGAATTTTTCTCCTACGAGCAGTACTTC. It is translated as CASSQDHVEREFFSYEQYF. V and J are TRBV4-3 and TRBJ2-7; TRBD2 matches 7 bases. The CDR3 has 19 residues. CDR1 and CDR2 from the germline V gene are LGHNA and YSLEER. The J segment lost 0 bases and the V segment lost 0 bases, leaving 14 bases of the junction unmatched.

The chain carries TRBV28 and TRBJ1-2, with a possible D match to TRBD1 (5 bases). Trimming took off 4 bases at V and 5 bases at J, with 14 bases between the two ends. The CDR3 sequence is 14 residues long. Germline V gene lookup returns CDR1 MDHEN and CDR2 SYDVKM. CDR3 amino acids: CASSSDGAGYGYTF. As DNA, the CDR3 is TGTGCCAGCAGTTCGGATGGGGCAGGGTATGGCTACACCTTC.

Concerning this clone: The sample holds other DNA sequences that translate to the same CDR3. The CDR3 sequence: CASSLGGNTDTQYF. CDR3 nucleotide sequence: TGTGCCAGCAGTTTAGGCGGGAACACAGATACGCAGTATTTT. This sequence joins TRBV28 and TRBJ2-3; a weak D match, TRBD2 (6 bases). The CDR3 length is 14 residues. V lost 2 bases to trimming and J lost 2 bases, with 8 bases between them. The germline gives CDR1 MDHEN, CDR2 SYDVKM.

The CDR3 DNA sequence: TGTGCCAGCAATCTCGTCCGGGACCCTGAAGCTTTCTTT. It translates to CASNLVRDPEAFF. The genes are TRBV7-9 and TRBJ1-1; tentatively, D is TRBD1 (5 bases). The germline V gene has CDR1 SEHNR and CDR2 FQNEAQ (reference sequence). The CDR3 has 13 amino acids. Trimming left V 7 bases short and J 6 bases short, with 15 bases between.

V usage is TRBV14 and J usage is TRBJ2-7, with D perhaps TRBD2 (6 bases). Deletions cut 2 bases from V and 3 bases from J, with 11 bases between. Germline V gives CDR1 SGHDN, CDR2 FVKESK. This CDR3 contains 14 residues. CDR3 sequence: CASSQLRGHYEQYF. The DNA for the CDR3 is TGTGCCAGCAGCCAACTGCGGGGCCACTACGAGCAGTACTTC.

The rearrangement joins TRBV28 to TRBJ2-7, with a weak D call TRBD1 (5 bases). CDR3 size: 16 residues. CDR1 and CDR2 (germline): MDHEN, SYDVKM. V was pared by 3 bases and J by 3 bases, with 18 bases between. The CDR3 region is CASSFPQGLGVYEQYF. The CDR3 coding sequence is TGTGCCAGCAGTTTTCCTCAGGGTCTCGGCGTCTACGAGCAGTACTTC.

The chain has TRBV10-3 and TRBJ1-2; no clear D. Germline CDR1 and CDR2: ENHRY and SYGVKD. CDR3 length equals 14 residues. V lost 6 bases and J lost 2, with 13 bases in between. In DNA form, the CDR3 reads TGTGCCATCAGGATTCCGGACCGAAACTATGGCTACACCTTC. Protein product: CAIRIPDRNYGYTF.

The V and J genes are TRBV9 and TRBJ2-3; 12 nucleotides match TRBD2. J lost 2 bases, V lost 4 bases, and 11 bases had no gene match. CDR1 and CDR2 (germline): SGDLS, YYNGEE. The CDR3 is made up of 18 amino acids. The CDR3 nucleotides are TGTGCCAGCAGCCCCCGGACTAGCGGGATCCGTTCCACAGATACGCAGTATTTT. Protein sequence: CASSPRTSGIRSTDTQYF.

V gene TRBV12-5 combines with J gene TRBJ2-7; 9 positions agree with TRBD2. The CDR3 is made up of 16 amino acids. CDR1 LGHNT and CDR2 FRNRAP come from the germline V gene. J was trimmed by 7 bases and V by 0 bases; bases with no gene match: 10. In DNA, the CDR3 is TGTGCTAGTGGTTTGGTAGGGGTAGCGGGAGAGGTAGAGCAGTACTTC. It specifies CASGLVGVAGEVEQYF.

The rearrangement joins TRBV29-1 to TRBJ2-7, with D perhaps TRBD1 (5 bases). The V and J ends lost 7 bases and 4 bases respectively, with 11 bases between them. The V gene's germline CDR1 is SQVTM and CDR2 ANQGSEA. This CDR3 has 11 amino acids. This CDR3 is CSGVKGYEQYF. The CDR3 bases are TGCAGCGGCGTGAAGGGGTACGAGCAGTACTTC.

This clone was recorded only once. The chain combines TRBV5-1 with TRBJ2-7, with 9 bases fitting TRBD1. The germline V gene has CDR1 SGHRS and CDR2 YFSETQ. This CDR3 region has 14 residues. J was trimmed by 4 bases and V by 3 bases; bases with no gene match: 5. The CDR3 is CASSSTGGAYEQYF. DNA for the CDR3: TGCGCCAGCAGCTCAACAGGGGGCGCGTACGAGCAGTACTTC.

To note about this clone: Within the sample, other DNA sequences also encode this same CDR3. This rearrangement joins TRBV28 to TRBJ2-1, with D tentatively TRBD2 (6 bases). There are 12 residues in the CDR3. V was trimmed by 2 bases and J by 7 bases, leaving 6 bases between them. CDR1 is MDHEN, CDR2 SYDVKM, per germline. The CDR3 nucleotides are TGTGCCAGCAGTTTAGGGGGGAATGAGCAGTTCTTC. The encoded protein is CASSLGGNEQFF.

The chain combines TRBV15 with TRBJ2-5; TRBD2 might be the D (5 bases). The V gene's germline CDR1 is LNHNV and CDR2 YYDKDF (reference sequence). V was clipped by 3 bases and J by 2 bases, with 19 bases between them. The CDR3 has 17 amino acids. The CDR3 region has the DNA TGTGCCACCAGCAGTCGGTCTGGGGAGTTCCGACAAGAGACCCAGTACTTC. It specifies CATSSRSGEFRQETQYF.

The chain couples TRBV7-2 to TRBJ2-2; D may match TRBD1 or TRBD2 (5 bases each). The CDR3 runs 18 residues. The germline CDR1 and CDR2 sequences are SGHTA and FQGNSA. Trimming removed 3 bases at V and 3 bases at J, with 20 bases between. Here the CDR3 reads CASSFRHLSGGYTGELFF. CDR3 bases: TGTGCCAGCAGCTTCAGACACCTCTCTGGGGGATACACCGGGGAGCTGTTTTTT.

This chain links TRBV27 with TRBJ2-7, with 11 bases that match TRBD2. The CDR3 runs 13 residues. The germline CDR1 and CDR2 sequences are MNHEY and SMNVEV (reference sequence). J was trimmed by 6 bases and V by 5 bases; bases with no gene match: 3. Here the CDR3 reads CASSIGLAGEQYF. The CDR3 nucleotides read TGTGCCAGCAGTATTGGACTAGCGGGCGAGCAGTACTTC.

The gene calls are TRBV7-6 and TRBJ2-2; D is uncertain. Trimming left V 7 bases short and J 3 bases short, with 3 bases between. Germline CDR1 SGHVS, CDR2 FNYEAQ. The CDR3 runs 11 residues. Here the CDR3 DNA reads TGTGCCAGCACTGACACCGGGGAGCTGTTTTTT. The encoded protein is CASTDTGELFF.

The chain employs TRBV19 and TRBJ2-7; D might be TRBD1 (5 bases). Trimming cost V 6 bases and J 3 bases, with 15 bases left between them. The CDR3 loop spans 14 amino acids. Germline loops: CDR1 LNHDA, CDR2 SQIVND (reference sequence). Written as DNA, the CDR3 is TGTGCCAGTAGGAGGACACTCAAAGACTACGAGCAGTACTTC. Its protein product is CASRRTLKDYEQYF.

This rearrangement joins TRBV13 to TRBJ2-7; D possibly matches TRBD1 or TRBD2 (5 bases each). In germline, CDR1 is PRHDT, CDR2 FYEKMQ (reference sequence). The CDR3 totals 16 residues. Trimming took 4 bases from V and 1 from J, leaving 17 bases between them. The CDR3 bases are TGTGCCAGCAGCTATGCCCCCAGGGAGCGATCCTACGAGCAGTACTTC. It yields the protein CASSYAPRERSYEQYF.

The V call is TRBV19, the J call TRBJ1-4, with TRBD1 matching over 8 bases. CDR1 is LNHDA and CDR2 is SQIVND in the germline V gene (reference sequence). CDR3 size: 14 residues. The junction had 5 bases not matched to a gene; V was cut back by 9 bases and J by 2 bases. CDR3 in amino acids: CASADRGTNEKLFF. CDR3 in DNA: TGTGCCAGCGCTGACAGGGGCACTAATGAAAAACTGTTTTTT.

CDR3 nucleotides: TGTGCCAGCAGCGACCCCGGTTTCGCGGGAAATGAGCAGTTCTTC. Protein: CASSDPGFAGNEQFF. The chain is built from TRBV9 and TRBJ2-1; possibly TRBD2 for D (6 bases). There are 15 residues in the CDR3. Between the trimmed V and J ends, which lost 3 bases and 7 bases, there was a span of 17 bases. Germline V lookup: CDR1 SGDLS, CDR2 YYNGEE.